One sample yielded the 2 T cell receptor beta chains listed below, sequenced in a study of spatial heterogeneity in lung cancer. General study findings and limits: One measure, the expanded intratumoral alpha and beta TCR count, tracked tumor mutation counts.

Time point of the sample: sample taken at primary tumor resection. These receptors lack a known antigen. Each CDR3 protein gets one entry after TCRdb re-called the 5' RACE reads with MiXCR. The sample has fewer than 11,000 distinct CDR3 sequences, around 10% seen once. The material sequenced was lung tumor tissue, taken at surgery. The receptor source for this set is a male donor with early-stage non-small cell lung cancer.

There are many counts of this clonotype. This beta chain is an unintended read in a library built for alpha chains; its size means little. The chain carries TRBV6-5 and TRBJ1-5; D is unclear. The CDR3 runs 13 residues. Germline V CDR1 and CDR2: MNHEY, SVGAGI. Trimming removed 1 base at V and 4 bases at J, with 5 bases between. Here the CDR3 reads CASSYLENQPQHF. CDR3 coding DNA: TGTGCCAGCAGTTACTTAGAGAATCAGCCCCAGCATTTT.

This clonotype was seen at least ten times. This beta chain came through as a stray read in a library set up for alpha chains, and its size says little. The chain has TRBV6-1 and TRBJ2-7; 11 bases align to TRBD2. There are 14 residues in the CDR3. The junction had 4 bases not matched to a gene; V was cut back by 3 bases and J by 6 bases. Per the germline V gene, CDR1 is MNHNS and CDR2 is SASEGT. The CDR3 region is CASSETSGIGEQYF. In nucleotides, the CDR3 is TGTGCCAGCAGTGAGACTAGCGGGATAGGCGAGCAGTACTTC.